Described below is a single T cell receptor (beta chain) sequence and its context. Its antigen is unidentified. In the PCR, 60 Vbeta and 13 Jbeta primers were used. This table comes from immunoSEQ multiplex PCR, and its TCRdb copy is limited to in-frame clones, with some not included. This table holds tens of thousands of clones. The CDR3 consists of 15 residues. In germline, CDR1 is LNHDA, CDR2 SQIVND (reference sequence). Trimming took 5 bases from V and 2 from J; bases not matched to a gene: 9. This record comes from a study of cytomegalovirus exposure and HLA in healthy donors. General study points: Sequence variants that were highly shared formed a cluster that was likely a sequencing artifact. Most TCR sequences proved rare, with some public TCRs found in many donors. Earlier analysis looked at TCR beta V segments, and most were productive about 90% or about 30% of the time. Later analysis demonstrated an association between a missense DCLRE1C variant and TCR beta V- and J-gene trimming.

This clonotype was sampled from a woman aged 25 to 39 in good health and CMV-seropositive. Sequenced sample: PBMCs. The rearrangement uses TRBV19 and TRBJ2-7; TRBD1 agrees at 7 bases. CDR3 loop: CASSPRTGATYEQYF. The CDR3 DNA reads as TGTGCCAGTAGTCCACGGACAGGAGCCACCTACGAGCAGTACTTC.